What follows is one T cell receptor beta chain and its context. The source of the sample is a study of control samples from healthy donors and cancer patients. Here immunoSEQ multiplex PCR was the method, and the copy in TCRdb shows in-frame clones only, minus some. Of around 130,000 clones listed, over 75% were seen once; the top ten hold 2% to 2.5%. This clonotype originated in a man younger than 35 in good health. Sample: blood.

The CDR3 region is CASSPATSGGGEQFF. The CDR3 DNA reads TGTGCCAGCAGCCCAGCAACCAGCGGGGGAGGTGAGCAGTTCTTC. The chain is built from TRBV5-6 and TRBJ2-1; the match to TRBD2 covers 8 bases. Germline CDR1 SGHDT, CDR2 YYEEEE. Trimming cost V 4 bases and J 9 bases; bases outside gene matches: 12. The CDR3 is 15 amino acids.